The subject of this entry is one T cell receptor (beta chain). The antigen remains unidentified. These data are taken from a study of cytomegalovirus exposure and HLA in healthy donors. With 60 Vbeta and 13 Jbeta primers, the PCR was carried out. Data came from immunoSEQ multiplex PCR; TCRdb stores just in-frame clones and leaves some out. Of some 150,000 clones detected, roughly 79% appear once; the ten largest clones hold around 2%. Findings and caveats of the study: In a later analysis, TCR beta V- and J-gene trimming showed a link to a missense DCLRE1C variant. The study found most TCR sequences rare, yet found some public TCRs in many donors.

Trimming removed 2 bases at V and 5 bases at J, with 9 bases between. The CDR3 runs to 13 residues. Germline lookup yields CDR1 LNHNV and CDR2 YYDKDF (reference sequence). Sequencing input: PBMCs. The chain combines TRBV15 with TRBJ2-5; a weak D match, TRBD1 (6 bases). The sequence was collected from a woman aged 40 to 50 in good health and CMV-seronegative. The CDR3: CATSRIQGETQYF. CDR3 coding DNA: TGTGCCACCAGCAGAATCCAGGGGGAGACCCAGTACTTC. The full variable domain, in which reference TRBV15 and TRBJ2-5 provide the parts outside the CDR3, is DAMVIQNPRYQVTQFGKPVTLSCSQTLNHNVMYWYQQKSSQAPKLLFHYYDKDFNNEADTPDNFQSRRPNTSFCFLDIRSPGLGDTAMYLCATSRIQGETQYFGPGTRLLVL.